The sample holds many counts of the clone carrying this T cell receptor beta chain. As yet, its antigen is unknown. Because the library targeted alpha chains, this beta chain is an off-target read whose size means little. Unique molecular identifiers tagged every individual TCR cDNA molecule. TCRdb re-called the 5' RACE reads with MiXCR, one entry per CDR3 protein. The repertoire consists of about 9,800 distinct CDR3 sequences, with about 6.5% occurring once and the leading ten covering about 9.4%. The sample is drawn from a study of spatial heterogeneity in lung cancer. Study at large: Mean representation of each unique TCR and UMI combination in the raw reads exceeded 9.5 occurrences. Study results and caveats: Counts that tracked tumor mutation counts were those of expanded intratumoral alpha and beta TCRs.

Germline CDR1 SGHRS, CDR2 YFSETQ. The V gene lost 5 bases and the J gene lost 0 bases, with 12 bases spanning the gap. The CDR3 totals 15 residues. The time point is: sample taken at primary tumor resection. Untreated early-stage non-small cell lung cancer patients, over 55 in total, were the donors. Unsorted whole RNA of tumor, nontumor lung or frozen PBMC was sequenced. The source is a male donor with early-stage non-small cell lung cancer. The chain joins TRBV5-1 to TRBJ2-1; possible D gene TRBD1, 6 bases. The input for sequencing was lung tumor tissue, taken at surgery. Written as DNA, the CDR3 is TGCGCCAGCAGACAGGACAGTATCTCCTACAATGAGCAGTTCTTC. It translates to CASRQDSISYNEQFF.